The 6 T cell receptor beta chains presented below share a single source sample, sequenced in a study of T cell repertoires in cytomegalovirus infection. For these TCRs, the target antigens are not known. A single record per CDR3 protein comes from TCRdb applying MiXCR to the reads. This table has about 340,000 distinct CDR3 sequences, almost 30% appearing once. The specimen comprised cultured PBMCs, sampled from culture after CMV antigen stimulation. The source is a human donor in good health (CMV status not recorded). Some clones in this sample may be carry-over from other donors' samples.

This clonotype has just a few counts. This sequence joins TRBV6-2 or TRBV6-3 and TRBJ2-1, with TRBD2 matching 7 bases. The CDR3 runs to 13 residues. V dropped 6 bases and J dropped 2; count of bases not matched to a gene: 1. Per germline, CDR1 MNHEY and CDR2 SVGEGT. CDR3 protein: CASRGLAYNEQFF. CDR3 DNA: TGTGCCAGCAGAGGACTAGCCTACAATGAGCAGTTCTTC.

The chain couples TRBV19 to TRBJ1-1; D remains ambiguous. The CDR3 extends over 11 amino acids. V was cut by 0 bases and J by 10 bases, with 6 bases left in between. Germline assignment: CDR1 LNHDA and CDR2 SQIVND (reference sequence). In DNA, the CDR3 is TGTGCCAGTAGTATAGAAGGTCGAGCTTTCTTT. It is translated as CASSIEGRAFF.

V is TRBV11-2 and J is TRBJ1-1, with unresolved D. Germline lookup yields CDR1 SGHAT and CDR2 FQNNGV. Trimming left V 6 bases short and J 1 base short, with 12 bases between. This CDR3 contains 14 residues. CDR3 protein: CASSMTIGNTEAFF. The CDR3 nucleotides read TGTGCCAGCAGTATGACAATTGGGAACACTGAAGCTTTCTTT.

In its sample, this clonotype was seen a few times. The rearrangement uses TRBV7-2 and TRBJ1-2, with D unclear. The CDR3 contains 11 residues. The germline gives CDR1 SGHTA, CDR2 FQGNSA. Trimming took off 5 bases at V and 8 bases at J, with 9 bases between the two ends. Here the CDR3 DNA reads TGTGCCAGCAGCCTCCCGGGGGGCTACACCTTC. Its protein product is CASSLPGGYTF.

The gene calls are TRBV19 and TRBJ1-1; 8 positions agree with TRBD1. Germline V gives CDR1 LNHDA, CDR2 SQIVND (reference sequence). The CDR3 length is 14 residues. The trim removed 1 base at V and 4 bases at J, leaving 2 bases unmatched. The CDR3 protein is CASSIGQGTTEAFF. The CDR3 DNA reads as TGTGCCAGTAGTATAGGACAGGGGACCACTGAAGCTTTCTTT.

The chain carries TRBV18 and TRBJ1-2, with D maybe TRBD1 (6 bases). V lost 3 bases, J lost 5 bases, and 16 bases lay in between. CDR1 is KGHSH, CDR2 LQKENI, per germline. The CDR3 contains 15 residues. In DNA, the CDR3 is TGTGCCAGCTCACCCCCGGGACAACGGGGATATGGCTACACCTTC. It codes for CASSPPGQRGYGYTF.